These T cell receptor beta chains were read from a single sample in a study of T-cell reconstitution after alpha-beta-depleted transplantation in children. TCRdb fed the PCR reads into MiXCR, producing one record per CDR3 protein. This sample has approximately 45,000 distinct CDR3 sequences, with 40% to 60% found just once. Here the sequenced sample was peripheral blood, taken before TCRalphabeta/CD19-depleted stem cell transplant. These receptors were obtained from a boy under two years old with SCID, due to receive a stem cell transplant. Each CDR3 is given with its conserved first and last residue. D genes are given only for firm matches. Clone size appears in some rows only: once, few, many, or a class for an expanded clone.

J gene | D gene | clone size | V gene | CDR3 protein | CDR3 DNA
TRBJ2-3 | . | many | TRBV18 | CASSPTRTASTDTQYF | TGTGCCAGCTCCCCGACCCGGACAGCTAGCACAGATACGCAGTATTTT
TRBJ2-1 | . | . | TRBV20-1 | CSARGTYNEQFF | TGCAGTGCTAGAGGTACCTACAATGAGCAGTTCTTC
TRBJ2-5 | TRBD1 | few | TRBV20-1 | CSARIGGGETQYF | TGCAGTGCTAGGATAGGGGGCGGGGAGACCCAGTACTTC
TRBJ2-3 | TRBD1 | . | TRBV5-1 | CASSPGQGFTDTQYF | TGCGCCAGCAGCCCCGGACAGGGCTTCACAGATACGCAGTATTTT
TRBJ2-5 | TRBD2 | . | TRBV20-1 | CSAGRFSGGAEETQYF | TGCAGTGCTGGACGGTTTAGCGGGGGGGCCGAAGAGACCCAGTACTTC
TRBJ1-1 | . | once | TRBV7-9 | CASSPTLSDTEAFF | TGTGCCAGCAGCCCGACCCTCTCCGACACTGAAGCTTTCTTT
TRBJ2-1 | . | few | TRBV20-1 | CSARFRGASYNEQFF | TGCAGTGCTAGGTTTCGGGGGGCCTCCTACAATGAGCAGTTCTTC
TRBJ2-3 | . | . | TRBV6-1 | CASSTKRDTQYF | TGTGCCAGCAGTACAAAGCGAGATACGCAGTATTTT
TRBJ2-5 | . | . | TRBV5-1 | CASSLQGLQETQYF | TGCGCCAGCAGCTTGCAGGGTCTCCAAGAGACCCAGTACTTC
TRBJ2-5 | TRBD2 | . | TRBV28 | CASSLSLPGTSGGRPSQYF | TGTGCCAGCAGTTTATCTCTTCCCGGGACTAGCGGGGGGCGTCCCTCCCAGTACTTC
TRBJ1-5 | . | . | TRBV2 | CASSLGAGSNQPQHF | TGTGCCAGCTCATTGGGGGCCGGGAGCAATCAGCCCCAGCATTTT
TRBJ2-7 | . | . | TRBV7-9 | CASSLRDRLGEQYF | TGTGCCAGCAGCTTAAGGGACCGTTTAGGGGAGCAGTACTTC
TRBJ2-1 | TRBD1 | . | TRBV18 | CASSLEGQSSYNEQFF | TGTGCCAGCTCACTAGAGGGACAGAGCTCCTACAATGAGCAGTTCTTC
TRBJ2-1 | . | . | TRBV5-1 | CASSLVGGALPYNEQFF | TGCGCCAGCAGCTTGGTGGGTGGGGCCCTTCCCTACAATGAGCAGTTCTTC
TRBJ1-2 | . | few | TRBV29-1 | CSVDYSPYGYTF | TGCAGCGTTGATTACAGCCCCTATGGCTACACCTTC
TRBJ2-5 | . | many | TRBV11-2 | CASSPSRLLGWTQYF | TGTGCCAGCAGCCCTAGCCGGCTCTTGGGGTGGACCCAGTACTTC
TRBJ1-2 | TRBD1 | . | TRBV5-1 | CASSEQTGGYGYTF | TGCGCCAGCAGCGAACAGACAGGGGGCTACGGCTACACCTTC
TRBJ1-1 | TRBD1 | . | TRBV5-1 | CASSLGDRVVTEAFF | TGCGCCAGCAGCTTGGGGGACAGGGTTGTCACTGAAGCTTTCTTT
TRBJ1-2 | TRBD1 | . | TRBV6-1 | CASSEQGERGYTF | TGTGCCAGCAGTGAACAGGGGGAGCGGGGCTACACCTTC
TRBJ2-7 | TRBD2 | . | TRBV5-6 | CASSLGGTPVYEQYF | TGTGCCAGCAGCCTGGGGGGGACCCCCGTTTACGAGCAGTACTTC
TRBJ1-4 | . | . | TRBV5-1 | CASSSSQSRILFF | TGCGCCAGCAGCAGTTCACAGTCGCGGATTCTGTTTTTT
TRBJ2-1 | TRBD2 | . | TRBV7-2 | CASSLSGGAIQESEQFF | TGTGCCAGCAGCTTAAGCGGGGGGGCCATTCAAGAAAGTGAGCAGTTCTTC